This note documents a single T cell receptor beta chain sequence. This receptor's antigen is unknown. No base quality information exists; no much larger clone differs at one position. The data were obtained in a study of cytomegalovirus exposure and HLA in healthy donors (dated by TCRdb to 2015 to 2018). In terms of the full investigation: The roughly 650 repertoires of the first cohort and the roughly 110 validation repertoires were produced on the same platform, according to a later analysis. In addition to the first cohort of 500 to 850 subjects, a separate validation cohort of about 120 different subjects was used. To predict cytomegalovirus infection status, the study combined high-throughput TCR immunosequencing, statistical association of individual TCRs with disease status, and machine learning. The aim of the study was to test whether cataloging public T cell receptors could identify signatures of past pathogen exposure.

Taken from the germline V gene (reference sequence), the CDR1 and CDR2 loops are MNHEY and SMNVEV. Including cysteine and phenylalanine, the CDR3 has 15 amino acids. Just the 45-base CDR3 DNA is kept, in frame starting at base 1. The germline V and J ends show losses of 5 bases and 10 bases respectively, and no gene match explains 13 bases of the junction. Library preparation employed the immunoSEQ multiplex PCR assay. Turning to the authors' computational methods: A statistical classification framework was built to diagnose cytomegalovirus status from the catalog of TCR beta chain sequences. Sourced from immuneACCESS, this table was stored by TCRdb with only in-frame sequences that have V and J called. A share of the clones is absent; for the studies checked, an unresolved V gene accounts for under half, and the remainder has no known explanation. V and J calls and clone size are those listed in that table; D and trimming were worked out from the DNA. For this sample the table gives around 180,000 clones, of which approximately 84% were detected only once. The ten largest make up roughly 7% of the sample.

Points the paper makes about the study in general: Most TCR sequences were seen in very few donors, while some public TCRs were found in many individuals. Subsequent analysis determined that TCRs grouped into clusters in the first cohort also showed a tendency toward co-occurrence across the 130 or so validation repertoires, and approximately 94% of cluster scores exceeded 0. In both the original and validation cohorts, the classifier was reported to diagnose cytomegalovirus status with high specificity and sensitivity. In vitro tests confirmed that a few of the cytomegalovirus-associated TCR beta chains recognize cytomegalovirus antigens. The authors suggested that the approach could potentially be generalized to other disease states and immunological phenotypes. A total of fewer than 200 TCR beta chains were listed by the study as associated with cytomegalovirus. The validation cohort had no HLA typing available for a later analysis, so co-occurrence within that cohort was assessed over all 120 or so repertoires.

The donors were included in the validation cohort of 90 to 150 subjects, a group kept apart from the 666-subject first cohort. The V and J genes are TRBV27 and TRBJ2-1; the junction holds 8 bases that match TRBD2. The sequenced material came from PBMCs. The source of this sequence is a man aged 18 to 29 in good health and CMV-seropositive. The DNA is TGTGCCAGCAGTCTAAGGGGCGGGAGGAACAGCGAGCAGTTCTTC. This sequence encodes CASSLRGGRNSEQFF.